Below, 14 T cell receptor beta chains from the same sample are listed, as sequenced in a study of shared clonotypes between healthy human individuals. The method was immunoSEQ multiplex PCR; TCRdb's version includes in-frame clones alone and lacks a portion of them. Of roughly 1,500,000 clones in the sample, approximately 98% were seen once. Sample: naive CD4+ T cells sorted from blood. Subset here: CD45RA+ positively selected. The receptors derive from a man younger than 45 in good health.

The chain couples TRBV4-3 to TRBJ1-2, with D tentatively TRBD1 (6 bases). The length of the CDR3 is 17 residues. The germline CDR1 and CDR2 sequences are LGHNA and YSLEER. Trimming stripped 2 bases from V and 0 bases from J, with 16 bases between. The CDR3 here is CASSQRTAAEANYGYTF. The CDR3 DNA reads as TGCGCCAGCAGCCAAAGGACAGCCGCTGAAGCTAACTATGGCTACACCTTC.

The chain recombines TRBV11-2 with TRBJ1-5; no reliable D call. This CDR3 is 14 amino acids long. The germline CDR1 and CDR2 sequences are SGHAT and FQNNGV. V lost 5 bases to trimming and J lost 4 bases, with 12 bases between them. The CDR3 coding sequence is TGTGCCAGCAGCGTCGACGGAACAAATCAGCCCCAGCATTTT. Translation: CASSVDGTNQPQHF.

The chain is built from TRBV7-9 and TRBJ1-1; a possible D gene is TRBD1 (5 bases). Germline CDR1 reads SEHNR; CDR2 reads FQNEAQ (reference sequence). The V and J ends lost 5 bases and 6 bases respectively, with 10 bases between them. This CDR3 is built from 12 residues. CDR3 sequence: CASSPGIAEAFF. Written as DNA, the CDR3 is TGTGCCAGCAGCCCAGGGATTGCTGAAGCTTTCTTT. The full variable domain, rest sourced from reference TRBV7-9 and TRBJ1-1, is DTGVSQNPRHKITKRGQNVTFRCDPISEHNRLYWYRQTLGQGPEFLTYFQNEAQLEKSRLLSDRFSAERPKGSFSTLEIQRTEQGDSAMYLCASSPGIAEAFFGQGTRLTVV.

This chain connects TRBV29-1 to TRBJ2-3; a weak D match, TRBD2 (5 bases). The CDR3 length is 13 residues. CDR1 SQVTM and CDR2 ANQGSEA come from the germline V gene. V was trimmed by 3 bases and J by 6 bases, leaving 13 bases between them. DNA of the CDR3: TGCAGCGTTGATGAGGTGATAGCGGATACGCAGTATTTT. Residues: CSVDEVIADTQYF.

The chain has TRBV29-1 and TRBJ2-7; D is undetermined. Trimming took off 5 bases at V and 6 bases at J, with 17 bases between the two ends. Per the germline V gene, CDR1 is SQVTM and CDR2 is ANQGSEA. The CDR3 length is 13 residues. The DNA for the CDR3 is TGCAGCGTTCAAGTTGCGGTCTTGGGCGAGCAGTACTTC. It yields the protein CSVQVAVLGEQYF.

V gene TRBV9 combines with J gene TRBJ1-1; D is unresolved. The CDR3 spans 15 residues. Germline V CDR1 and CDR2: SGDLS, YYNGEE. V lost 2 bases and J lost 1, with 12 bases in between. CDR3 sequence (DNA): TGTGCCAGCAGCGTGAAGAAGATTCAGAACACTGAAGCTTTCTTT. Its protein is CASSVKKIQNTEAFF.

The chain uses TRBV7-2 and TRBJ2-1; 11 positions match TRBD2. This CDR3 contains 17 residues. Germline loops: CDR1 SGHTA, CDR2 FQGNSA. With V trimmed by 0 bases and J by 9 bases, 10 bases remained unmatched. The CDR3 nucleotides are TGTGCCAGCAGCTTAGCCCCAGGAGGCCTAGCGGGAGGTGAGCAGTTCTTC. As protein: CASSLAPGGLAGGEQFF.

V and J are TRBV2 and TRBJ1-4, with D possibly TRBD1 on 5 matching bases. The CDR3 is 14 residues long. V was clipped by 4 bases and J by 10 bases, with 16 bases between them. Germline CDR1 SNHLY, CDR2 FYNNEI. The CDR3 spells CASSAENRGRKLFF. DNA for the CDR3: TGTGCCAGCAGTGCCGAGAATAGGGGTCGAAAACTGTTTTTT.

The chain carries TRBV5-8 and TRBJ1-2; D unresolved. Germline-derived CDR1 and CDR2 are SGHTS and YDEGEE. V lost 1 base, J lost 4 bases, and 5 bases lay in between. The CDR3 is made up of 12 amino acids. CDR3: CASSLFSYGYTF. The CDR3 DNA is TGTGCCAGCAGCTTGTTTAGCTATGGCTACACCTTC.

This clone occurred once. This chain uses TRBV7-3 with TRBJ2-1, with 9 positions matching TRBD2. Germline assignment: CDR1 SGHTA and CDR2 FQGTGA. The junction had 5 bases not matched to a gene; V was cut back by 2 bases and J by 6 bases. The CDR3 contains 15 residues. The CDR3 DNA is TGTGCCAGCAGCTTAGCGGGAGGGCCAACCAATGAGCAGTTCTTC. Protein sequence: CASSLAGGPTNEQFF. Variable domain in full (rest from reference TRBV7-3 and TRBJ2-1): GAGVSQTPSNKVTEKGKYVELRCDPISGHTALYWYRQSLGQGPEFLIYFQGTGAADDSGLPNDRFFAVRPEGSVSTLKIQRTERGDSAVYLCASSLAGGPTNEQFFGPGTRLTVL.

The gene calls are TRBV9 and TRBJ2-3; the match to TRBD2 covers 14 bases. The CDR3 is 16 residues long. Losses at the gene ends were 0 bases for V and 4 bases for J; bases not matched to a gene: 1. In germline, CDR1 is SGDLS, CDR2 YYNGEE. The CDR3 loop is CASSVEGLAGADTQYF. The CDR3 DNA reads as TGTGCCAGCAGCGTAGAGGGACTAGCGGGAGCAGATACGCAGTATTTT. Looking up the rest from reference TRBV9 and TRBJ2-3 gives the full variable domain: DSGVTQTPKHLITATGQRVTLRCSPRSGDLSVYWYQQSLDQGLQFLIQYYNGEERAKGNILERFSAQQFPDLHSELNLSSLELGDSALYFCASSVEGLAGADTQYFGPGTRLTVL.

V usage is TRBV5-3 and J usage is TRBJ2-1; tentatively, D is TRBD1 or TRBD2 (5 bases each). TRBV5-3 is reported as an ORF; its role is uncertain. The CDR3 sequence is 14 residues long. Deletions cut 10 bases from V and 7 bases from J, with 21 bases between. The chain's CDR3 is CAGIYGTELNEQFF. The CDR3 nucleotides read TGTGCCGGAATATACGGGACGGAGCTGAATGAGCAGTTCTTC.

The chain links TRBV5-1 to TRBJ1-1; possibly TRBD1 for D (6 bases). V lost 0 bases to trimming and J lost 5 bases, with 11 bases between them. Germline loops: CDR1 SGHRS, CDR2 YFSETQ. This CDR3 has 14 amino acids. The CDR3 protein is CASSLVFGTTEAFF. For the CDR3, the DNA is TGCGCCAGCAGCTTGGTGTTCGGGACAACTGAAGCTTTCTTT.

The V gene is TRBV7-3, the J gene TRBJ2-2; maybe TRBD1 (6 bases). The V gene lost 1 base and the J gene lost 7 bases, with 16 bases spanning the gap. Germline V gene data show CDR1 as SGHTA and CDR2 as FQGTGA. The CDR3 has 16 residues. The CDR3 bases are TGTGCCAGCAGCTTAATTGGGACACTTGTGGGCGGGGAGCTGTTTTTT. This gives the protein CASSLIGTLVGGELFF.